This T cell receptor (beta chain) was sequenced during a study of radiotherapy plus CTLA-4 blockade in lung cancer. Overall study context: Objective responses were observed in 15% to 20% of patients, and disease control was achieved by 31%.

Overall study findings and caveats: Together with interferon-beta, which increased in serum after radiation, early dynamic changes in blood T cell clones were reportedly the best predictors of response. Tumor-origin TCR clones grew in blood after radiotherapy plus ipilimumab.

CDR1 MNHEY and CDR2 SVGAGI come from the germline V gene. V was clipped by 10 bases and J by 0 bases, with 12 bases between them. This CDR3 has 13 amino acids. To note about this clone: Its cognate antigen is unknown.

CTLA-4 blockade using ipilimumab, together with focal radiation, was received by patients with chemo-refractory metastatic non-small-cell lung cancer. TCRdb's table, derived via immunoSEQ multiplex PCR, lists solely in-frame clones and lacks some. The sample holds approximately 34,000 clones, roughly 70% seen once. The chain has TRBV6-5 and TRBJ1-1, with D perhaps TRBD1 (6 bases). The source is a human donor with non-small cell lung cancer who had stable disease on radiotherapy plus ipilimumab. This specimen was peripheral blood, taken from a patient treated with radiotherapy plus ipilimumab. The CDR3 nucleotides are TGTGCCATCGCCGACAGGCTGAACACTGAAGCTTTCTTT. Translated, it gives CAIADRLNTEAFF.